This is a list of T cell receptor beta chains from one sample in a study. From the RT-PCR reads, TCRdb called clonotypes with MiXCR, one entry per CDR3 protein. The profile shows more than 550,000 distinct CDR3 sequences, approximately 15% of them singletons. The source material was memory CD4+ T cells from blood. The receptor set was obtained from a female donor in good health, serving as a healthy control. Each CDR3 is given with its conserved first and last residue. The D gene is left open where the match is weak.

d_call: -
v_call: TRBV10-3
cdr3_aa: CAIQFGSGPGNEQFF

d_call: -
v_call: TRBV5-1
cdr3_aa: CASSYIQTGGNEQFF

d_call: -
v_call: TRBV27
cdr3_aa: CASSPIRANQETQYF

d_call: -
v_call: TRBV6-5
cdr3_aa: CASSYSIQGSYEQYF

d_call: TRBD2
v_call: TRBV30
cdr3_aa: CAWSVGGSSDTQYF

d_call: -
v_call: TRBV9
cdr3_aa: CASSGHSETYEQYF

d_call: -
v_call: TRBV5-1
cdr3_aa: CASSLAGRDTYEQYF

d_call: -
v_call: TRBV12-3/TRBV12-4
cdr3_aa: CASSLQWEVTDTQYF

d_call: -
v_call: TRBV27
cdr3_aa: CASRNWGGHRTDTQYF

d_call: -
v_call: TRBV7-9
cdr3_aa: CASSRGGILASYEQYF